This is a list of T cell receptor beta chains from one sample in a study of cytomegalovirus exposure and HLA in healthy donors. Profiling relied on immunoSEQ multiplex PCR, and the TCRdb table lists in-frame clones only, not all of them. The top ten hold 2.5% to 3% of the sample, which has some 200,000 clones, roughly 80% seen once. Material: PBMCs. Every receptor here comes from a middle-aged woman in good health and CMV-seronegative. The CDR3 runs from the conserved cysteine through the conserved F or W. A D gene is named only where the DNA matches it firmly. A row's size may be missing; if present it is once, few, many or a size class.

J	D	V	size	CDR3	DNA
TRBJ1-1	TRBD1	TRBV4-1	once	CASSLRTGRTSYTEAFF	TGCGCCAGCAGCCTGAGGACAGGGCGTACCTCTTACACTGAAGCTTTCTTT
TRBJ2-1	-	TRBV21-1	-	CASSKGPTSSYNEQFF	TGTGCCAGCAGCAAAGGACCGACTAGCTCCTACAATGAGCAGTTCTTC
TRBJ2-2	-	TRBV30	-	CAWSPAGELFF	TGTGCCTGGAGTCCGGCCGGGGAGCTGTTTTTT
TRBJ2-7	TRBD2	TRBV25-1	-	CASSDGRVEGSIPYEQYF	TGTGCCAGCAGTGATGGGAGGGTAGAGGGCTCCATACCCTACGAGCAGTACTTC
TRBJ1-5	-	TRBV30	once	CAWSVSGNQPQHF	TGTGCCTGGAGTGTTTCGGGTAATCAGCCCCAGCATTTT
TRBJ1-2	-	TRBV6-5	-	CASSLLPTGNYGYTF	TGTGCCAGCAGTCTCCTGCCGACAGGAAACTATGGCTACACCTTC
TRBJ2-5	-	TRBV27	-	CASSPLGGETQYF	TGTGCCAGCAGCCCCCTGGGAGGAGAGACCCAGTACTTC
TRBJ1-1	-	TRBV5-4	-	CASSFDSQIYTEAFF	TGTGCCAGCAGCTTTGACAGCCAAATTTACACTGAAGCTTTCTTT
TRBJ2-7	-	TRBV10-2	-	CATRDRNYYEQYF	TGCGCCACCAGAGACAGGAACTACTACGAGCAGTACTTC
TRBJ2-2	TRBD2	TRBV7-9	many	CASSTSTSSTGELFF	TGTGCCAGCAGCACATCGACTAGCAGCACCGGGGAGCTGTTTTTT
TRBJ1-3	TRBD1	TRBV6-1	-	CASGTGSSGNTIYF	TGTGCCAGCGGGACAGGTAGCTCTGGAAACACCATATATTTT
TRBJ2-7	-	TRBV9	-	CASSPQGGIRASEQYF	TGTGCCAGCAGCCCACAGGGGGGGATCCGGGCCAGCGAGCAGTACTTC
TRBJ2-7	TRBD2	TRBV9	-	CASSVRGTSSAYEQYF	TGTGCCAGCAGCGTTAGGGGGACTAGTTCGGCGTACGAGCAGTACTTC
TRBJ1-1	-	TRBV6-6	-	CASSSRASGGNTEAFF	TGTGCCAGCAGTTCCCGGGCTTCTGGGGGCAACACTGAAGCTTTCTTT
TRBJ2-4	-	TRBV19	-	CASRGAGGQGGLAKNIQYF	TGTGCCAGTAGGGGGGCAGGGGGGCAGGGGGGCTTGGCCAAAAACATTCAGTACTTC
TRBJ2-7	TRBD2	TRBV19	-	CASSLSGTSGTYEQYF	TGTGCCAGTAGTTTATCCGGGACTAGCGGGACCTACGAGCAGTACTTC
TRBJ2-7	TRBD2	TRBV2	-	CASSATSGRAHEQYF	TGTGCCAGCAGCGCGACTAGCGGGAGGGCGCACGAGCAGTACTTC
TRBJ2-7	TRBD1	TRBV11-2	once	CASSRSRDRGNYEQYF	TGTGCCAGCAGCCGCTCCCGGGACAGAGGGAACTACGAGCAGTACTTC
TRBJ1-5	-	TRBV21-1	-	CASSKVKGRCGNQPQHF	TGTGCCAGCAGCAAAGTGAAGGGGAGGTGCGGCAATCAGCCCCAGCATTTT
TRBJ1-1	-	TRBV6-1	-	CASSLGASWDTEAFF	TGTGCCAGCAGTCTAGGCGCTTCATGGGACACTGAAGCTTTCTTT
TRBJ2-1	-	TRBV5-1	-	CASSLGLYNEQFF	TGCGCCAGCAGCTTGGGACTGTACAATGAGCAGTTCTTC
TRBJ2-2	-	TRBV29-1	-	CSTRDYTGELFF	TGCAGCACCAGGGATTACACCGGGGAGCTGTTTTTT
TRBJ1-1	-	TRBV19	-	CASSELRGNTEAFF	TGTGCCAGTAGTGAGTTACGGGGGAACACTGAAGCTTTCTTT
TRBJ1-2	TRBD1	TRBV5-1	-	CASSLEGQGARGYTF	TGCGCCAGCAGCTTGGAGGGACAGGGGGCGCGAGGCTACACCTTC
TRBJ1-2	-	TRBV28	-	CASRVGHRYGYTF	TGTGCCAGCAGGGTGGGACATCGTTATGGCTACACCTTC
TRBJ1-3	-	TRBV10-2	-	CASSPDTVSGNTIYF	TGCGCCAGCAGTCCCGACACGGTGTCTGGAAACACCATATATTTT
TRBJ2-1	TRBD1	TRBV7-3	-	CASSLTPGGHEQFF	TGTGCCAGCAGCTTAACGCCAGGGGGCCATGAGCAGTTCTTC
TRBJ1-1	-	TRBV20-1	-	CSAGRNTEAFF	TGCAGTGCGGGGAGGAACACTGAAGCTTTCTTT
TRBJ2-1	TRBD1	TRBV28	-	CASSFLPGQGDNEQFF	TGTGCCAGCAGTTTCCTCCCGGGACAGGGAGACAATGAGCAGTTCTTC
TRBJ2-1	-	TRBV19	once	CASSLGGVNEQFF	TGTGCCAGTAGTCTTGGAGGGGTAAATGAGCAGTTCTTC
TRBJ1-2	-	TRBV6-5	-	CASTLGGRYGYTF	TGTGCCAGCACCCTAGGGGGTCGGTATGGCTACACCTTC
TRBJ2-1	-	TRBV21-1	-	CASSKGSGRPFF	TGTGCCAGCAGCAAGGGTAGCGGCCGGCCGTTCTTC
TRBJ2-3	-	TRBV11-2	-	CASSLLVRTDTQYF	TGTGCCAGCAGCTTACTAGTCCGCACAGATACGCAGTATTTT
TRBJ1-1	-	TRBV2	few	CASSYTDILNTEAFF	TGTGCCAGCAGTTATACGGACATACTGAACACTGAAGCTTTCTTT
TRBJ1-1	TRBD1	TRBV6-4	-	CASSSTYRGTEAFF	TGTGCCAGCAGTTCAACCTACAGGGGAACTGAAGCTTTCTTT
TRBJ2-5	-	TRBV10-1	-	CASSDGQQETQYF	TGCGCCAGCAGTGATGGGCAGCAAGAGACCCAGTACTTC
TRBJ1-1	-	TRBV5-1	-	CASSTNVGQPNTEAFF	TGCGCCAGCAGCACAAATGTAGGACAGCCGAACACTGAAGCTTTCTTT
TRBJ1-2	TRBD1	TRBV10-3	-	CAISFGGQGNYGYTF	TGTGCCATCAGTTTCGGGGGACAGGGTAACTATGGCTACACCTTC
TRBJ2-1	TRBD1	TRBV5-1	-	CASSVSRDRVGEQFF	TGCGCCAGCAGCGTGTCCCGGGACAGGGTCGGTGAGCAGTTCTTC